This T cell receptor (beta chain) was captured in a study of blood T cell repertoires in COVID-19. Germline CDR1 is DFQATT and CDR2 is SNEGSKA (reference sequence). V trimming: 3 bases; J trimming: 6 bases; junction bases outside the gene matches: 8. This CDR3 region has 14 residues. Sequencing used immunoSEQ multiplex PCR; TCRdb keeps in-frame clones, though not all of them. The sample yields 32,000 or so clones, about nine tenths seen once. This chain links TRBV20-1 with TRBJ2-3; TRBD2 aligns across 8 bases. This clonotype was obtained from a man aged 50-60 years with active or convalescent COVID-19. The sample comprised peripheral blood. The DNA for the CDR3 is TGCAGTGCTAGTGTTAGCGGGGCTCCCGATACGCAGTATTTT. Protein product: CSASVSGAPDTQYF.